Shown below are 10 T cell receptor beta chains from a single sample sequenced in a study of cytomegalovirus exposure and HLA in healthy donors. Primers included in the PCR were 60 Vbeta and 13 Jbeta primers. Profiling relied on immunoSEQ multiplex PCR, and the TCRdb table lists in-frame clones only, not all of them. This repertoire includes under 100,000 clones. Material for sequencing was PBMCs. The receptors were gathered from a man aged 25 to 40 in good health and CMV-seronegative.

V usage is TRBV11-3 and J usage is TRBJ2-3, with 8 bases that match TRBD2. Germline values: CDR1 SGHNT, CDR2 YENEEA. V was pared by 5 bases and J by 0 bases, with 10 bases of the junction left unmatched. The CDR3 is 17 residues long. The DNA for the CDR3 is TGTGCCAGCAGCCCCGCCGCGGGGGGATTGAGCACAGATACGCAGTATTTT. It encodes CASSPAAGGLSTDTQYF.

V usage is TRBV5-1 and J usage is TRBJ1-2; possible D gene TRBD1, 5 bases. The CDR3 runs to 13 residues. V was trimmed by 4 bases and J by 2 bases, leaving 9 bases between them. Germline CDR1 and CDR2: SGHRS and YFSETQ. CDR3 amino acids: CASSPGLNYGYTF. Here the CDR3 DNA reads TGCGCCAGCAGCCCGGGACTAAACTATGGCTACACCTTC. Drawing the rest from reference TRBV5-1 and TRBJ1-2, the complete variable domain is KAGVTQTPRYLIKTRGQQVTLSCSPISGHRSVSWYQQTPGQGLQFLFEYFSETQRNKGNFPGRFSGRQFSNSRSEMNVSTLELGDSALYLCASSPGLNYGYTFGSGTRLTVV.

The gene calls are TRBV2 and TRBJ1-1, with a tentative D call TRBD1 (6 bases). Germline V CDR1 and CDR2: SNHLY, FYNNEI. The CDR3 is made up of 14 amino acids. Trimming took 4 bases from V and 1 from J, leaving 10 bases between them. In nucleotides, the CDR3 is TGTGCCAGCAGTGGACAGGTCCCGAACACTGAAGCTTTCTTT. Translation gives CASSGQVPNTEAFF. Combining the CDR3 with reference TRBV2 and TRBJ1-1 gives the whole variable domain EPEVTQTPSHQVTQMGQEVILRCVPISNHLYFYWYRQILGQKVEFLVSFYNNEISEKSEIFDDQFSVERPDGSNFTLKIRSTKLEDSAMYFCASSGQVPNTEAFFGQGTRLTVV.

This chain links TRBV10-3 with TRBJ2-5, with TRBD2 identical over 10 bases. Germline V CDR1 and CDR2: ENHRY, SYGVKD. With V trimmed by 6 bases and J by 5 bases, 3 bases remained unmatched. The CDR3 contains 13 residues. As DNA, the CDR3 is TGTGCCATCAGGATAGCGGGAGGTGAGACCCAGTACTTC. It codes for CAIRIAGGETQYF.

The CDR3: CASSLKESRETEAFF. Here the CDR3 DNA reads TGTGCCAGCAGCTTAAAAGAATCCCGGGAGACTGAAGCTTTCTTT. This rearrangement joins TRBV7-9 to TRBJ1-1; D uncertain. CDR3 length equals 15 residues. Germline V CDR1 and CDR2: SEHNR, FQNEAQ (reference sequence). Trimming took 2 bases from V and 5 from J, leaving 15 bases between them.

The gene calls are TRBV5-1 and TRBJ2-3, with 7 bases that match TRBD1. The J segment lost 3 bases and the V segment lost 0 bases, leaving 4 bases of the junction unmatched. The germline V gene has CDR1 SGHRS and CDR2 YFSETQ. The CDR3 spans 15 residues. The CDR3 sequence: CASSLEGAVTDTQYF. The CDR3 DNA is TGCGCCAGCAGCTTGGAGGGGGCGGTAACAGATACGCAGTATTTT. Looking up the rest from reference TRBV5-1 and TRBJ2-3 gives the full variable domain: KAGVTQTPRYLIKTRGQQVTLSCSPISGHRSVSWYQQTPGQGLQFLFEYFSETQRNKGNFPGRFSGRQFSNSRSEMNVSTLELGDSALYLCASSLEGAVTDTQYFGPGTRLTVL.

V and J are TRBV6-6 and TRBJ2-7; 9 nucleotides line up with TRBD1. The CDR3 contains 15 residues. The germline V gene encodes CDR1 MNHNY and CDR2 SVGAGI (reference sequence). The V segment lost 6 bases and the J segment 4 bases; nucleotides outside the gene matches: 10. The chain's CDR3 is CASSDVDRGWYEQYF. CDR3 in DNA: TGTGCCAGCAGCGACGTGGACAGGGGTTGGTACGAGCAGTACTTC.

The J gene is TRBJ1-1, the V gene TRBV7-9; 7 bases agree with TRBD1. Trimming at V came to 4 bases and at J to 4 bases, leaving 18 bases not matched to a gene. Germline V gene lookup returns CDR1 SEHNR and CDR2 FQNEAQ (reference sequence). This CDR3 is built from 18 residues. DNA for the CDR3: TGTGCCAGCAGCTCCCTTTGGGGCCCTCTTGCAGGGGGCACTGAAGCTTTCTTT. Its translation is CASSSLWGPLAGGTEAFF.

The chain uses TRBV7-2 and TRBJ1-1, with a weak D call TRBD1 (6 bases). V was trimmed by 3 bases and J by 6 bases, leaving 14 bases between them. The CDR3 extends over 14 amino acids. Germline loops: CDR1 SGHTA, CDR2 FQGNSA. CDR3 in DNA: TGTGCCAGCAGCTTTTACAGGGTGTTGTCTGAAGCTTTCTTT. Translating it yields CASSFYRVLSEAFF.

The J gene is TRBJ1-2, the V gene TRBV6-5; TRBD1 might be the D (5 bases). The CDR3 consists of 15 residues. The germline V gene encodes CDR1 MNHEY and CDR2 SVGAGI. V lost 2 bases to trimming and J lost 7 bases, with 17 bases between them. The DNA of the CDR3 is TGTGCCAGCAGTTACAATGGCAGGGAAAATTCTGGCTACACCTTC. This encodes CASSYNGRENSGYTF.